The rows below give T cell receptor beta chains drawn from one sample of a study of cytomegalovirus exposure and HLA in healthy donors. TCRdb's table, derived via immunoSEQ multiplex PCR, lists solely in-frame clones and lacks some. Of about 200,000 clones in the sample, about 81% are singletons; the top ten hold around 1.2%. Sample: PBMCs. The receptors originated from a woman in her 30s in good health and CMV-seronegative. CDR3s include the opening cysteine and the closing phenylalanine or tryptophan. D genes are given only for firm matches. Size is stated for part of the rows, as once, few or many counts, or as a class when the clone is expanded.

-	TRBV9	TRBJ2-6	15	-	TGTGCCAGCAGCCCGACAGGTCTCAGGGCCAACGTCCTGACTTTC	CASSPTGLRANVLTF
-	TRBV6-1	TRBJ1-2	15	-	TGTGCCAGCAGTGAGACGCGCACAGCTAACTATGGCTACACCTTC	CASSETRTANYGYTF
TRBD2	TRBV10-1	TRBJ2-3	14	-	TGCGCCAGCAGTGCAGGCGGGAGTCGAGATACGCAGTATTTT	CASSAGGSRDTQYF
TRBD1	TRBV30	TRBJ1-4	14	once	TGTGCCTGGTCTACCGGGACAGCGTCTGAAAAACTGTTTTTT	CAWSTGTASEKLFF
-	TRBV6-1	TRBJ2-3	13	-	TGTGCCAGCAGTGGACTAGTCACAGATACGCAGTATTTT	CASSGLVTDTQYF
-	TRBV12-5	TRBJ2-7	16	-	TGTGCTAGTGGTTTGGTACTCGGACAGACCTCCTACGAGCAGTACTTC	CASGLVLGQTSYEQYF
TRBD2	TRBV4-2	TRBJ2-3	20	-	TGTGCCAGCAGCCAAGATCTCCGTCCTCTAGCGGGGGGAAGCACAGATACGCAGTATTTT	CASSQDLRPLAGGSTDTQYF
TRBD1	TRBV27	TRBJ2-6	18	-	TGTGCCAGCAGTAGGCTTGGGACAGTGATCTCTGGGGCCAACGTCCTGACTTTC	CASSRLGTVISGANVLTF
-	TRBV14	TRBJ2-7	16	-	TGTGCCAGCAGCCAAGATCGGGTCAGGGCCACCTACGAGCAGTACTTC	CASSQDRVRATYEQYF
TRBD2	TRBV7-8	TRBJ2-7	17	few	TGTGCCAGCAGCTTAGGGGCTAGCGGGCCGCTCTCCTACGAGCAGTACTTC	CASSLGASGPLSYEQYF
TRBD2	TRBV27	TRBJ2-1	14	-	TGTGCCAGCAGTCAGGGACTAGCGGGAATTGAGCAGTTCTTC	CASSQGLAGIEQFF
TRBD1	TRBV10-2	TRBJ2-4	14	-	TGCGCCAGCAGTGGTGGGACAGTGAAAAACATTCAGTACTTC	CASSGGTVKNIQYF
TRBD1	TRBV4-1	TRBJ2-5	15	-	TGCGCCAGCAGCCAAGAACGGGACAGAAAAGAGACCCAGTACTTC	CASSQERDRKETQYF
TRBD1	TRBV7-9	TRBJ2-7	16	once	TGTGCCAGCAGCATGACACAGGGGTCCACCTCCTACGAGCAGTACTTC	CASSMTQGSTSYEQYF
-	TRBV6-5	TRBJ1-2	15	-	TGTGCCAGCAGTGGACGGGGGTTCCTTAACTATGGCTACACCTTC	CASSGRGFLNYGYTF
-	TRBV5-1	TRBJ2-2	15	-	TGCGCCAGCAGCTTGGTGGTCACAAACACCGGGGAGCTGTTTTTT	CASSLVVTNTGELFF
-	TRBV15	TRBJ1-1	14	-	TGTGCCACCAGCAGAGGGGGCATGAACACTGAAGCTTTCTTT	CATSRGGMNTEAFF
-	TRBV11-2	TRBJ1-2	15	-	TGTGCCAGCAGCCAGCCCTCAGGGGCGAGTGACGACTACACCTTC	CASSQPSGASDDYTF
-	TRBV30	TRBJ2-7	11	-	TGTGCCTGGAGTGTCGTCTACGAGCAGTACTTC	CAWSVVYEQYF
TRBD1	TRBV18	TRBJ2-7	17	-	TGTGCCAGCTCACCATCCGGACAGGGAATCCGTGGCAGCGAGCAGTACTTC	CASSPSGQGIRGSEQYF
-	TRBV30	TRBJ2-1	14	-	TGTGCCTGGAGTGGAGGACAGGGAGGGAATGAGCAGTTCTTC	CAWSGGQGGNEQFF
-	TRBV7-8	TRBJ1-4	15	-	TGTGCCAGCAGCCCCTTGGACCCTACGGGGGAAAAACTGTTTTTT	CASSPLDPTGEKLFF
TRBD1	TRBV6-5	TRBJ1-1	13	-	TGTGCCAGCAGTTGGACAGGGGCGGCTGAAGCTTTCTTT	CASSWTGAAEAFF
TRBD1	TRBV15	TRBJ1-2	15	-	TGTGCCACCAGCAGAGACAGGGGGATCGGCTATGGCTACACCTTC	CATSRDRGIGYGYTF
-	TRBV9	TRBJ1-1	12	-	TGTGCCAGCAGCGGTCTCGGGGATGAAGCTTTCTTT	CASSGLGDEAFF
-	TRBV9	TRBJ1-1	14	-	TGTGCCAGCAGCGTAGGGACAGCGAACACTGAAGCTTTCTTT	CASSVGTANTEAFF
-	TRBV6-5	TRBJ2-7	14	-	TGTGCCAGCAAGCCGGCGGATACATCCTTCGAGCAGTACTTC	CASKPADTSFEQYF
-	TRBV12-5	TRBJ2-1	14	-	TGTGCTAGTGGTACTAACGGCGGGTACAATGAGCAGTTCTTC	CASGTNGGYNEQFF
TRBD2	TRBV11-2	TRBJ2-1	16	few	TGTGCCAGCAGCCCGAAGTTGGGCAGCGGGGGGTCGTCGCAGTTCTTC	CASSPKLGSGGSSQFF
-	TRBV28	TRBJ2-5	13	many	TGTGCCAGCGTCAAGGCGGGCCAAGAGACCCAGTACTTC	CASVKAGQETQYF
TRBD1	TRBV5-1	TRBJ2-5	15	-	TGCGCCAGCAGCTTTACCGGGACAGCACAAGAGACCCAGTACTTC	CASSFTGTAQETQYF
-	TRBV10-3	TRBJ1-5	13	-	TGTGCCATCACGGAGGGGCCTGATCAGCCCCAGCATTTT	CAITEGPDQPQHF
-	TRBV6-1	TRBJ2-7	13	-	TGTGCCAGCAGTGAAGGTTGGGCAGGGGAGCAGTACTTC	CASSEGWAGEQYF
-	TRBV7-9	TRBJ1-1	12	-	TGTGCCAGCAGCTTAGCGCAGTCTGAAGCTTTCTTT	CASSLAQSEAFF
-	TRBV18	TRBJ2-1	14	-	TGTGCCAGCTCACCATCCCGGACAGAGAGGGAGCAGTTCTTC	CASSPSRTEREQFF
TRBD2	TRBV4-1	TRBJ2-3	17	-	TGCGCCAGCAGCCAAAGATTGGGGGAGGGGACTGCAGATACGCAGTATTTT	CASSQRLGEGTADTQYF
TRBD2	TRBV2	TRBJ2-3	17	-	TGTGCCAGCAGTCCCCGGGAAATAGCGGGAGGAACAGATACGCAGTATTTT	CASSPREIAGGTDTQYF
-	TRBV18	TRBJ1-1	14	few	TGTGCCAGCTCACCCAGGACAGAAAGGGCGGGAGCTTTCTTT	CASSPRTERAGAFF
-	TRBV19	TRBJ2-7	15	-	TGTGCCAGTAGTATTCAGGGGGTTGGAGGGAACGAGCAGTACTTC	CASSIQGVGGNEQYF
-	TRBV18	TRBJ2-5	14	-	TGTGCCAGCTCTCCGACAGCCATCCAAGAGACCCAGTACTTC	CASSPTAIQETQYF
-	TRBV28	TRBJ1-3	15	-	TGTGCCAGCAGTTTACTACAGGTCTCTGGAAACACCATATATTTT	CASSLLQVSGNTIYF
TRBD1	TRBV18	TRBJ2-7	14	-	TGTGCCAGCTCACCCGGGACAGGCCCCTACGAGCAGTACTTC	CASSPGTGPYEQYF
-	TRBV20-1	TRBJ1-1	11	-	TGCAGCGGCCGGGCGGGCACTGAAGCTTTCTTT	CSGRAGTEAFF
TRBD2	TRBV14	TRBJ2-1	17	-	TGTGCCAGCAGCCATATAAATGGACTAGCGGGGTCCCTTGAGCAGTTCTTC	CASSHINGLAGSLEQFF
-	TRBV19	TRBJ2-2	15	-	TGTGCCAGTAGTATGTCTCGGGCGAACACCGGGGAGCTGTTTTTT	CASSMSRANTGELFF
-	TRBV15	TRBJ1-1	15	-	TGTGCCACCAGCATATATGGGCGGGGGAACACTGAAGCTTTCTTT	CATSIYGRGNTEAFF
TRBD1	TRBV15	TRBJ2-2	15	few	TGTGCCACCAGCCTACGGGACAGCATCACCGGGGAGCTGTTTTTT	CATSLRDSITGELFF
-	TRBV27	TRBJ2-1	14	once	TGTGCCAGCAGTTTCTATCAGGGTAACAGTGAGCAGTTCTTC	CASSFYQGNSEQFF
-	TRBV5-1	TRBJ1-2	13	-	TGCGCCAGCAGCTTGCAGGGGTCCTATGGCTACACCTTC	CASSLQGSYGYTF
TRBD1	TRBV6-6	TRBJ1-1	15	-	TGTGCCAGCAGCCAAACCGGGACAGGGGGCGCGGAAGCTTTCTTT	CASSQTGTGGAEAFF
-	TRBV9	TRBJ2-7	14	-	TGTGCCAGCAGCGCCATGACTACTAACTACGAGCAGTACTTC	CASSAMTTNYEQYF
-	TRBV5-4	TRBJ2-1	12	-	TGTGCCAGCAGCCCCCCAGCGGGTGAGCAGTTCTTC	CASSPPAGEQFF
TRBD2	TRBV27	TRBJ2-7	17	-	TGTGCCAGCAGAAATGGACCGGGACTAGGGACTTCCTACGAGCAGTACTTC	CASRNGPGLGTSYEQYF
-	TRBV15	TRBJ2-2	14	-	TGTGCCACCAGCAGAGCAGCGAACACCGGGGAGCTGTTTTTT	CATSRAANTGELFF
-	TRBV5-1	TRBJ1-3	14	-	TGCGCCAGCAGCTTGGACAGGGTAGAGGGCACCATATATTTT	CASSLDRVEGTIYF
-	TRBV6-1	TRBJ1-2	13	few	TGTGCCAGCAGGCCGGGAGGGGGTCAGGGCTACACCTTC	CASRPGGGQGYTF
-	TRBV5-6	TRBJ1-2	15	few	TGTGCCAGCAGCTTCTCATCAGGTCCGAGCTATGGCTACACCTTC	CASSFSSGPSYGYTF
TRBD1	TRBV6-5	TRBJ1-5	14	-	TGTGCCAGCAGCAAGACAGGGGGTAGTCAGCCCCAGCATTTT	CASSKTGGSQPQHF
TRBD1	TRBV18	TRBJ2-2	16	-	TGTGCCAGCTCACCACCTCAGGGGGTTAACACCGGGGAGCTGTTTTTT	CASSPPQGVNTGELFF
-	TRBV4-2	TRBJ2-3	16	-	TGTGCCAGCAGCCAAGAGTATGCGGGGTACACAGATACGCAGTATTTT	CASSQEYAGYTDTQYF